The clone carrying this T cell receptor beta chain was recorded many times. Its antigen remains unknown. With molecular barcodes, quantitative 5'-RACE was used to make the TCR beta libraries. MiXCR was run by TCRdb on the 5' RACE reads, yielding one entry per CDR3 protein. The table shows about 130,000 distinct CDR3 sequences, with roughly 10% occurring only once. These data originate in a study of CD8 T cells in ankylosing spondylitis. The study, taken as a whole, reports: What appeared characteristic of ankylosing spondylitis blood was a TCR beta motif of under 10 highly homologous variants. Disease-linked clones proved CD8+ and comparatively uncommon in peripheral blood. Reportedly, matched ankylosing spondylitis synovial fluid was significantly enriched for disease-linked clones.

The TCR was taken from a female donor with ankylosing spondylitis or in good health (not recorded which). The sequencing input was blood, either unsorted or a sorted T cell fraction (not recorded which).

The CDR3 here is CASSSAQQEEKLFF. CDR3 nucleotide sequence: TGTGCCAGCAGCTCTGCACAGCAGGAAGAAAAACTGTTTTTT. This chain connects TRBV27 to TRBJ1-4; D is uncertain. The V end was cut by 6 bases, the J end by 8 bases, with 16 bases between. The CDR3 loop spans 14 amino acids. Germline CDR1 and CDR2: MNHEY and SMNVEV (reference sequence).